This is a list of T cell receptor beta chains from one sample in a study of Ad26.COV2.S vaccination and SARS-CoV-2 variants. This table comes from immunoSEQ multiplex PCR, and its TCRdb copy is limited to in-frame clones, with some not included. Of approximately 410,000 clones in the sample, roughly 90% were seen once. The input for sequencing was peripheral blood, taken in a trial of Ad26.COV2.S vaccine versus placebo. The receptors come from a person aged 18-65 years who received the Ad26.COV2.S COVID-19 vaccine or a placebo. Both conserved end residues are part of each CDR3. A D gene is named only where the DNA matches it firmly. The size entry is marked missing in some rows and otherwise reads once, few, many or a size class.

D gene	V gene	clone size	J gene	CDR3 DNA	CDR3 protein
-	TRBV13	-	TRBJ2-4	TGTGCCAGCAGCCCCACCCGGGACTTAGCCAAAAACATTCAGTACTTC	CASSPTRDLAKNIQYF
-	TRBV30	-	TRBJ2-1	TGTGCCTGGAGTGTGGGCTCCCCAGTTTACAATGAGCAGTTCTTC	CAWSVGSPVYNEQFF
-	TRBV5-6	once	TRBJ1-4	TGTGCCAGCAGCTTGAGGGCAGGGGCAAATGAAAAACTGTTTTTT	CASSLRAGANEKLFF
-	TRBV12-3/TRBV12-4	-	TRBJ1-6	TGTGCCAGCAGTTTGGCAGACTATTCACCCCTCCACTTT	CASSLADYSPLHF
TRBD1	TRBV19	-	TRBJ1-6	TGTGCCAGTAGTAGGCAGGGGGAATCACCCCTCCACTTT	CASSRQGESPLHF
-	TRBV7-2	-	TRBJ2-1	TGTGCCAGCAGCCGTTATCCTGAGCAGTTCTTC	CASSRYPEQFF
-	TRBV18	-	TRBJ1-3	TGTGCCAGCTCACCGGGGGGCAGTAACTCTGGAAACACCATATATTTT	CASSPGGSNSGNTIYF
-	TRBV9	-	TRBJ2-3	TGTGCCAGCAGCTTAACTACAGGGTTCTCCTCCCAGGATACGCAGTATTTT	CASSLTTGFSSQDTQYF
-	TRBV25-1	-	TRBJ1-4	TGTGCCAGCCCCAAAGGGGGTGCGGAGAATACAACTAATGAAAAACTGTTTTTT	CASPKGGAENTTNEKLFF
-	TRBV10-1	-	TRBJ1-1	TGCGCCAGCAGTGAGGCCAGAACTCCGGGGGCCACTGAAGCTTTCTTT	CASSEARTPGATEAFF
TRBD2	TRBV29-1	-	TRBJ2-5	TGCAGCGTTGAGTACGGGGGGGATAAAGAGACCCAGTACTTC	CSVEYGGDKETQYF
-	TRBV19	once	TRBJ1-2	TGTGCCAGTAGTTCGGGACTGCACTATGGCTACACCTTC	CASSSGLHYGYTF
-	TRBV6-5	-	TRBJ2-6	TGTGCCACCTCCGGGGATGGTGGGGCCAACGTCCTGACTTTC	CATSGDGGANVLTF
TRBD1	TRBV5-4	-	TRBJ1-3	TGTGCCAGCAGCCGGGACAGGGGCCGGGGGAACACCATATATTTT	CASSRDRGRGNTIYF
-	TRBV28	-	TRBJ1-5	TGTGCCAGCAGTTTATGGGGGCAGGGACTCGGTCAGCCCCAGCATTTT	CASSLWGQGLGQPQHF
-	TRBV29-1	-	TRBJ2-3	TGCAGCGTTGCAGGTACTGGGGTGGATACGCAGTATTTT	CSVAGTGVDTQYF
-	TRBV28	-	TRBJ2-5	TGTGCCAGCAGTTTAACAGGCCCCCCGGAGACCCAGTACTTC	CASSLTGPPETQYF
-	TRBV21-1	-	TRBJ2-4	TGTGCCAGCAGCAAAGAGAGGGGGGCCCGAGGGGACAAAAACATTCAGTACTTC	CASSKERGARGDKNIQYF
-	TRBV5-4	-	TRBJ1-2	TGTGCCAGCAGCTTGGGAAGCGACTATGGCTACACCTTC	CASSLGSDYGYTF
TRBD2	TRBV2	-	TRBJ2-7	TGTGCCAGCAGTGAATTTAGGCGGGAGTCCTACGAGCAGTACTTC	CASSEFRRESYEQYF
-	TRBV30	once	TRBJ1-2	TGTGCCTGGAGCCGAGGGGACAACTATGGCTACACCTTC	CAWSRGDNYGYTF
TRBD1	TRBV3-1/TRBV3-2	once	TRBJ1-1	TGTGCCAGCAGCCCCACCCCGGACAGGGCTCTGGTAGCTTTCTTT	CASSPTPDRALVAFF
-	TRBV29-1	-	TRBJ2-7	TGCAGCGTTGAAGATCATACTGATTGGGGCTACGAGCAGTACTTC	CSVEDHTDWGYEQYF
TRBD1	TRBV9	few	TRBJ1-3	TGTGCCAGCTCTTCAGGGGGCACTGGAAACACCATATATTTT	CASSSGGTGNTIYF
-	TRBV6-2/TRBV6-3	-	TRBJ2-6	TGTGCCAGCAGTTACGCGGTGGCTGGGGCCAACGTCCTGACTTTC	CASSYAVAGANVLTF
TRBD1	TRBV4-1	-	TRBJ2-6	TGCGCCAGCAGCCAAGGGGACAGGGCCTCCTCTGGGGCCAACGTCCTGACTTTC	CASSQGDRASSGANVLTF
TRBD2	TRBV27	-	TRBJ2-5	TGTGCCAGCAGTTCTCTGGGACTAGCGGGGACCTTCCAGTACTTC	CASSSLGLAGTFQYF
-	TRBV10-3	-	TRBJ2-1	TGTGCCATCAGTGAGAAAGAACTAGAAGGAGGACGCAATGAGCAGTTCTTC	CAISEKELEGGRNEQFF
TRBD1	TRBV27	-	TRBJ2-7	TGTGCCAGCAGTTTGGCCGGGACAGGGGTATACGAGCAGTACTTC	CASSLAGTGVYEQYF
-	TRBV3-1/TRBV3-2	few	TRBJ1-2	TGTGCCAGCAGCCCGACCGCAGGGCCTAACTATGGCTACACCTTC	CASSPTAGPNYGYTF
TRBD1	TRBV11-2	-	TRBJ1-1	TGTGCCAGCAGCTTTACAGGGGCCACTGAAGCTTTCTTT	CASSFTGATEAFF
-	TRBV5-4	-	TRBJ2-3	TGTGCCAGCAGCCCGACACCAGGGGAGGCAGATACGCAGTATTTT	CASSPTPGEADTQYF
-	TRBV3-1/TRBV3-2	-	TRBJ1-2	TGTGCCAGCAGCCAAGATGGCAGGGCTAACTATGGCTACACCTTC	CASSQDGRANYGYTF
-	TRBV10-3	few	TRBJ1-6	TGTGCCTCACGAGGGTTGAATTCACCCCTCCACTTT	CASRGLNSPLHF
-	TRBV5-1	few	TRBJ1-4	TGCGCCAGCAGTTACGACTCAACTAATGAAAAACTGTTTTTT	CASSYDSTNEKLFF
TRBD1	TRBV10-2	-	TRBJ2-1	TGCGCCAGCAGAGATACCCCGGGACAGCCCTACAATGAGCAGTTCTTC	CASRDTPGQPYNEQFF
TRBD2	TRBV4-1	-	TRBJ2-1	TGCGCCAGCAGCCAAGTCCCTAGCGGGGGGGCCGCGGAGCAGTTCTTC	CASSQVPSGGAAEQFF
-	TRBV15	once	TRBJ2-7	TGTGCCACCAGCAGCGCGTCTATCTCCTACGAGCAGTACTTC	CATSSASISYEQYF
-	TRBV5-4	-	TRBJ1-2	TGTGCCAGCAGTCCGATTCAGGGGATTTTTGGCTACACCTTC	CASSPIQGIFGYTF
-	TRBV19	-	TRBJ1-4	TGTGCCAGTAGTAGGGGGGACACTAATGAAAAACTGTTTTTT	CASSRGDTNEKLFF
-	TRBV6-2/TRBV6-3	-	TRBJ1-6	TGTGCCAGCAGTCGCACAGGGAGCTCCTATAATTCACCCCTCCACTTT	CASSRTGSSYNSPLHF
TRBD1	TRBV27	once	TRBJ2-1	TGTGCCAGCAGCCTCCCCGTAGGACAGGGGTACAATGAGCAGTTCTTC	CASSLPVGQGYNEQFF
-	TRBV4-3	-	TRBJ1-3	TGCGCCAGCAGCCAAGATTGGACGGCCAATTGGAACACCATATATTTT	CASSQDWTANWNTIYF
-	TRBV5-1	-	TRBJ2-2	TGCGCCAGCAGCGAATTCGGGGTTGGAACCGGGGAGCTGTTTTTT	CASSEFGVGTGELFF
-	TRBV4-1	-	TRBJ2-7	TGCGCCAGCAGCCAACAAGGCTACGAGCAGTACTTC	CASSQQGYEQYF
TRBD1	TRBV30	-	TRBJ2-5	TGTGCCTGGAGTGTACGCGGGACAGGGCGGGAGACCCAGTACTTC	CAWSVRGTGRETQYF
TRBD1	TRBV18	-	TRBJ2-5	TGTGCCAGCTCACACCTGGGACAGGGGGCCCAAGAGACCCAGTACTTC	CASSHLGQGAQETQYF
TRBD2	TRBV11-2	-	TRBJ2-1	TGTGCCAGCAGCTTACCACTAGCGACCTACAATGAGCAGTTCTTC	CASSLPLATYNEQFF
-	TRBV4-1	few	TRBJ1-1	TGCGCCAGCAGCCAGCTGGGACGGGCGGGGAACACTGAAGCTTTCTTT	CASSQLGRAGNTEAFF
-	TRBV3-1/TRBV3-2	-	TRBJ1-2	TGTGCCAGCAGCCAAGTTCCGGGGAACTATGGCTACACCTTC	CASSQVPGNYGYTF
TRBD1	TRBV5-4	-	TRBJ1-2	TGTGCCAGCAGCTTACCCTTCCAGGGGGCGGAGGGCTACACCTTC	CASSLPFQGAEGYTF
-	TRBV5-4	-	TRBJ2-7	TGTGCCAGCAGCGCTCGCGGCCAATTCTACGAGCAGTACTTC	CASSARGQFYEQYF